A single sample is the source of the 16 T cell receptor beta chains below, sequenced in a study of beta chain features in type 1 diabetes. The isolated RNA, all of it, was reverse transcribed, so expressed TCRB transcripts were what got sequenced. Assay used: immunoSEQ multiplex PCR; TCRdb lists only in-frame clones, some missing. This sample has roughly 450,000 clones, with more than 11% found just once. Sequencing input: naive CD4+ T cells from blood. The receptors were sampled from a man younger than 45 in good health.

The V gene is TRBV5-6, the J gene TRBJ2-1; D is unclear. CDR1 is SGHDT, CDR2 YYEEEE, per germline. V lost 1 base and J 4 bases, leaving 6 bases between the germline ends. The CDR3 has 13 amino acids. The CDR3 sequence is CASSLRFYNEQFF. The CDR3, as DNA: TGTGCCAGCAGCTTGAGGTTTTACAATGAGCAGTTCTTC.

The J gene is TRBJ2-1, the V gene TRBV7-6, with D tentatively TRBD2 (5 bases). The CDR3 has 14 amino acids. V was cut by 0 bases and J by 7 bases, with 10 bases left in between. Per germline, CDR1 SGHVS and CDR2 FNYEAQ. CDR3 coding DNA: TGTGCCAGCAGCTTAGCGGGAGTGGTTAATGAGCAGTTCTTC. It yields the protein CASSLAGVVNEQFF. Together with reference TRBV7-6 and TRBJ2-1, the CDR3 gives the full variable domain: GAGVSQSPRYKVTKRGQDVALRCDPISGHVSLYWYRQALGQGPEFLTYFNYEAQQDKSGLPNDRFSAERPEGSISTLTIQRTEQRDSAMYRCASSLAGVVNEQFFGPGTRLTVL.

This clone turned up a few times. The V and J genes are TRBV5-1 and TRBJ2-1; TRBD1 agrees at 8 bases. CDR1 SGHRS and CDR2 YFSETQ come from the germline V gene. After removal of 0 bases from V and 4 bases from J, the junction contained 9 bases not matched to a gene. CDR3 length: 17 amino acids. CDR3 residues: CASSLAARTGSYNEQFF. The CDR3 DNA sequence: TGCGCCAGCAGCTTGGCGGCAAGGACAGGGTCGTACAATGAGCAGTTCTTC.

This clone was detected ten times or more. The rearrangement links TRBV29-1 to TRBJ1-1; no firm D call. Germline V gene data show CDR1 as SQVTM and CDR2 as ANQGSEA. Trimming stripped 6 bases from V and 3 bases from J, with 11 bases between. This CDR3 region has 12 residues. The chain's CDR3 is CSVFPGDTEAFF. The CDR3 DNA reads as TGCAGCGTGTTTCCTGGAGACACTGAAGCTTTCTTT.

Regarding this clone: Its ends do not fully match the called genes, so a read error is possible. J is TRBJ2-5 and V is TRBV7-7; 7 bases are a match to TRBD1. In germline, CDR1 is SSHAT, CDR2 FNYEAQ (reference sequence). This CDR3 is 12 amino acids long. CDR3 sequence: CASSRDSQTQYF. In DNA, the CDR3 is TGTGCTAGCAGCAGGGACAGTCAGACCCAGTACTTC.

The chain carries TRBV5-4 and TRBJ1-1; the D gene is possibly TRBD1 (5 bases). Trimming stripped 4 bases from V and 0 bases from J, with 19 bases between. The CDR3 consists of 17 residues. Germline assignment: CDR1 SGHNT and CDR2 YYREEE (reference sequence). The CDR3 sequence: CASSTLTEGRMNTEAFF. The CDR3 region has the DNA TGTGCCAGCAGCACACTAACTGAGGGGCGAATGAACACTGAAGCTTTCTTT.

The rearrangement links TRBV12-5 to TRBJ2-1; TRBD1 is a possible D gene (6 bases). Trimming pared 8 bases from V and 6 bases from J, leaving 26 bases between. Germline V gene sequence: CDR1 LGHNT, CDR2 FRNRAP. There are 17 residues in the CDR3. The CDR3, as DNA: TGTGCTAGTCTCAAGATTGACGGGCTGCAACAGGGCAATGAGCAGTTCTTC. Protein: CASLKIDGLQQGNEQFF.

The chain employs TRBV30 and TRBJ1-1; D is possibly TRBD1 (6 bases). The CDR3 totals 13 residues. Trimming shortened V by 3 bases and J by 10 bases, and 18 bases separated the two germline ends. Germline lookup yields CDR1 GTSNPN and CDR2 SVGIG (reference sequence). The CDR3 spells CAWSATSTGTAFF. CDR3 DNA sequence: TGTGCCTGGAGCGCTACGAGTACAGGGACAGCTTTCTTT.

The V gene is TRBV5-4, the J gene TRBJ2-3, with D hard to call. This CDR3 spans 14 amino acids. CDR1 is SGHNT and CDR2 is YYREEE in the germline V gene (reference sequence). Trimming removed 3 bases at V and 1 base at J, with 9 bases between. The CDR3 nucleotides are TGTGCCAGCAGCTCCCGTAGGGGCACAGATACGCAGTATTTT. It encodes CASSSRRGTDTQYF.

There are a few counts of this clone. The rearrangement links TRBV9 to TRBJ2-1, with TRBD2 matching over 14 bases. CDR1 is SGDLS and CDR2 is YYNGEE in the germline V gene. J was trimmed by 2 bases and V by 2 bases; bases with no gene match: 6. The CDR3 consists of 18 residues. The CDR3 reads CASSVGTSGSPPYNEQFF. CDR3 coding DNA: TGTGCCAGCAGCGTGGGGACTAGCGGGAGTCCTCCCTACAATGAGCAGTTCTTC.

The CDR3 is CSAQRGTEAFF. The CDR3 coding sequence is TGCAGTGCCCAACGAGGCACTGAAGCTTTCTTT. The chain couples TRBV20-1 to TRBJ1-1; D not certain. This CDR3 contains 11 residues. Germline CDR1 is DFQATT and CDR2 is SNEGSKA (reference sequence). Trimming cost V 6 bases and J 4 bases, with 9 bases left between them.

CDR3 region: CASSQCPGGDTDTQYF. The CDR3 nucleotides are TGCGCCAGCAGTCAATGCCCGGGGGGAGACACAGATACGCAGTATTTT. This sequence joins TRBV23-1 and TRBJ2-3; 7 nucleotides align to TRBD2. TRBV23-1 falls under the ORF class, with uncertain function. This CDR3 is 16 amino acids long. The V and J ends lost 1 base and 2 bases, in that order; junction bases with no gene match: 6.

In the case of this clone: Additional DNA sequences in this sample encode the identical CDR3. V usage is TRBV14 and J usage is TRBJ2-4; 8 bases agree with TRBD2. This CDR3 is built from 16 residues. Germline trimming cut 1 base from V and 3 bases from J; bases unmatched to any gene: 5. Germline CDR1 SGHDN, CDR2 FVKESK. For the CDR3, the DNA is TGTGCCAGCAGCCAAGTTACTAGCGGTGTCAAAAACATTCAGTACTTC. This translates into CASSQVTSGVKNIQYF.

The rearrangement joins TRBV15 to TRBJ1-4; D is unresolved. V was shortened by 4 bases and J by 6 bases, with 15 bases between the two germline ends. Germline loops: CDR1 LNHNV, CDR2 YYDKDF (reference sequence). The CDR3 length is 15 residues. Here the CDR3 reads CATSTFRRVDEKLFF. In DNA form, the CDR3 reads TGTGCCACCAGCACCTTCCGGAGGGTTGATGAAAAACTGTTTTTT.

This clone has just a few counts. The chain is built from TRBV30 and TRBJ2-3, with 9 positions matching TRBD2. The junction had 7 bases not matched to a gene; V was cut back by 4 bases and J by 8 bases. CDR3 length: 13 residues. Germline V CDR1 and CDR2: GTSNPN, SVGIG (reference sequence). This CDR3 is CAWKAGGLGTQYF. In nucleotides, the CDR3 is TGTGCCTGGAAGGCGGGAGGGTTGGGTACGCAGTATTTT.

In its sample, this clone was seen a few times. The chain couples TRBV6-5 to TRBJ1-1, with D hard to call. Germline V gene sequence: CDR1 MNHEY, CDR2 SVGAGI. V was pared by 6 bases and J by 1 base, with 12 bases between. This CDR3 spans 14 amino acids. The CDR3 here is CASSRTHRNTEAFF. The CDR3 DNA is TGTGCCAGCAGCCGGACCCACAGGAACACTGAAGCTTTCTTT.